The 21 T cell receptor beta chains below were found in one sample sequenced in a study of T-cell memory formation after mild COVID-19 (dated by TCRdb to the early 2020s). The library was obtained by 5' RACE. Instrument on record: Illumina NovaSeq 6000. TCRdb trimmed public reads at Q25 via fastp, called clones via MiXCR and kept in-frame beta chains. Identical CDR3 protein sequences are pooled into one entry, listed with their most common genes and DNA. The sample yields 340,000 or so distinct CDR3 sequences; 10% to 15% were counted once. The ten top clones hold 20% to 25% of the sample. Sequenced sample: PBMCs or a T cell subset sorted from them (not recorded which). All receptors come from a man aged 18 to 35 who had mild COVID-19 (a few samples of this study predate the infection). The sample titles of this study are shuffled in the database, so cell type and time point are left out; the donor was told from shared clones.

This sequence joins TRBV15 and TRBJ2-1; possible D gene TRBD2, 6 bases. Germline V gene data show CDR1 as LNHNV and CDR2 as YYDKDF (reference sequence). The CDR3 is made up of 14 amino acids. V dropped 1 base and J dropped 6 bases, with 10 bases sitting between them. CDR3 sequence: CATSRGGDSNEQFF. Here the CDR3 DNA reads TGTGCCACCAGCAGAGGGGGGGATAGCAATGAGCAGTTCTTC.

J is TRBJ1-6 and V is TRBV10-1; maybe TRBD1 (6 bases). The CDR3 spans 17 residues. Per germline, CDR1 WNHNN and CDR2 SYGVQD (reference sequence). V lost 5 bases and J lost 2, with 16 bases in between. The CDR3 is CASSRGGRNTYNSPLHF. DNA of the CDR3: TGCGCCAGCAGTCGCGGGGGCAGGAACACCTATAATTCACCCCTCCACTTT.

This clonotype turned up a few times. This chain links TRBV20-1 with TRBJ2-3; no clear D gene. Germline lookup yields CDR1 DFQATT and CDR2 SNEGSKA (reference sequence). Trimming pared 3 bases from V and 5 bases from J, leaving 12 bases between. The CDR3 contains 13 residues. For the CDR3, the DNA is TGCAGTGCTAGGAGGAGCCCCAAAGATACGCAGTATTTT. It yields the protein CSARRSPKDTQYF.

The chain couples TRBV7-8 to TRBJ2-3, with 10 bases aligning to TRBD2. There are 14 residues in the CDR3. Trimming cost V 7 bases and J 1 base; bases outside gene matches: 2. CDR1 SGHVS and CDR2 FQNEAQ come from the germline V gene. The DNA of the CDR3 is TGTGCCAGCACAACTAGCGGGGGCACAGATACGCAGTATTTT. Translation gives CASTTSGGTDTQYF. Supplemented by reference TRBV7-8 and TRBJ2-3, the full variable domain reads GAGVSQSPRYKVAKRGQDVALRCDPISGHVSLFWYQQALGQGPEFLTYFQNEAQLDKSGLPSDRFFAERPEGSVSTLKIQRTQQEDSAVYLCASTTSGGTDTQYFGPGTRLTVL.

In its sample, this clonotype was seen a few times. The chain joins TRBV7-9 to TRBJ2-2; no clear D gene. There are 19 residues in the CDR3. The V end lost 1 base, the J end lost 0 bases, and 18 bases lay between the germline ends. Germline assignment: CDR1 SEHNR and CDR2 FQNEAQ (reference sequence). The chain's CDR3 is CASSLGISRAGTNTGELFF. The CDR3 region has the DNA TGTGCCAGCAGCTTAGGTATTTCCCGAGCAGGAACGAACACCGGGGAGCTGTTTTTT.

The chain is built from TRBV18 and TRBJ2-2; D is unclear. V was cut by 8 bases and J by 1 base, with 11 bases left in between. Per the germline V gene, CDR1 is KGHSH and CDR2 is LQKENI. The CDR3 is 14 residues long. The CDR3 spells CASLLGENTGELFF. CDR3 nucleotide sequence: TGTGCCAGCCTGCTCGGCGAGAACACCGGGGAGCTGTTTTTT. Filled out from reference TRBV18 and TRBJ2-2, the complete variable domain reads NAGVMQNPRHLVRRRGQEARLRCSPMKGHSHVYWYRQLPEEGLKFMVYLQKENIIDESGMPKERFSAEFPKEGPSILRIQQVVRGDSAAYFCASLLGENTGELFFGEGSRLTVL.

The table lists this clonotype with a few counts. The chain carries TRBV6-2 or TRBV6-3 and TRBJ1-2; D is undetermined. CDR1 and CDR2 from the germline V gene are MNHEY and SVGEGT. Trimming left V 4 bases short and J 6 bases short, with 12 bases between. The CDR3 runs 13 residues. The chain's CDR3 is CASSSRGAHGYTF. The CDR3 DNA follows: TGTGCCAGCAGTTCTCGAGGCGCCCATGGCTACACCTTC.

This clonotype was observed once. The J gene is TRBJ2-2, the V gene TRBV11-3, with a tentative D call TRBD1 (6 bases). Germline CDR1 SGHNT, CDR2 YENEEA. Trimming shortened V by 1 base and J by 5 bases, and 14 bases separated the two germline ends. The CDR3 spans 16 residues. The CDR3 DNA sequence: TGTGCCAGCAGCTTAGGTGGGACACGACAAACCGGGGAGCTGTTTTTT. It codes for CASSLGGTRQTGELFF.

A few counts support this clonotype. In nucleotides, the CDR3 is TGCGCCAGCAGCTTGGGAATAGGGATCTCCTACGAGCAGTACTTC. This codes for CASSLGIGISYEQYF. This rearrangement joins TRBV5-1 to TRBJ2-7, with D uncertain. CDR1 is SGHRS, CDR2 YFSETQ, per germline. The CDR3 sequence is 15 residues long. V lost 0 bases and J 0 bases, leaving 10 bases between the germline ends.

The V gene is TRBV9, the J gene TRBJ2-3; 12 bases match TRBD2. V shed 3 bases and J 2 bases; nucleotides not matched to a gene: 7. This CDR3 has 17 amino acids. Germline V gene lookup returns CDR1 SGDLS and CDR2 YYNGEE. CDR3 loop: CASSEETSGGPTDTQYF. In DNA form, the CDR3 reads TGTGCCAGCAGCGAAGAGACTAGCGGGGGCCCCACAGATACGCAGTATTTT. Complete variable domain (other parts from reference TRBV9 and TRBJ2-3): DSGVTQTPKHLITATGQRVTLRCSPRSGDLSVYWYQQSLDQGLQFLIQYYNGEERAKGNILERFSAQQFPDLHSELNLSSLELGDSALYFCASSEETSGGPTDTQYFGPGTRLTVL.

The V gene is TRBV18, the J gene TRBJ2-1, with 9 bases lining up with TRBD2. The CDR3 loop spans 15 amino acids. V shed 3 bases and J 9 bases; nucleotides not matched to a gene: 9. Looked up from germline, CDR1 is KGHSH and CDR2 is LQKENI. The CDR3 DNA follows: TGTGCCAGCTCACCTCGGGGGACTAGCATGGGTGAGCAGTTCTTC. Residues: CASSPRGTSMGEQFF.

CDR3 in DNA: TGTGCCAGCAGCTGGTCGGTTTGGCTGAAGGACACTGAAGCTTTCTTT. Translating gives CASSWSVWLKDTEAFF. The J gene is TRBJ1-1, the V gene TRBV7-2, with D hard to call. CDR1 is SGHTA and CDR2 is FQGNSA in the germline V gene. Trimming removed 4 bases at V and 3 bases at J, with 18 bases between. The CDR3 runs 16 residues.

The chain is built from TRBV5-5 and TRBJ2-3, with D perhaps matching TRBD2 (6 bases). The V gene's germline CDR1 is SGHKS and CDR2 YYEKEE (reference sequence). The CDR3 has 17 residues. Trimming took 4 bases from V and 4 from J, leaving 22 bases between them. The CDR3 region has the DNA TGTGCCAGCAGCCGATCCATGGCGGAGGGTCGAGCAGATACGCAGTATTTT. As protein: CASSRSMAEGRADTQYF.

The J gene is TRBJ2-7, the V gene TRBV20-1, with 7 bases lining up with TRBD2. The CDR3 runs to 15 residues. Germline trimming cut 6 bases from V and 0 bases from J; bases unmatched to any gene: 11. Germline V gene sequence: CDR1 DFQATT, CDR2 SNEGSKA (reference sequence). DNA of the CDR3: TGCAGTGCCCAGGGCGGGGGTGCTAGCTCCTACGAGCAGTACGTC. Encoded protein: CSAQGGGASSYEQYV.

The V and J genes are TRBV4-1 and TRBJ2-7, with unresolved D. Germline CDR1 and CDR2: MGHRA and YSYEKL. V lost 4 bases to trimming and J lost 6 bases, with 16 bases between them. CDR3 size: 14 residues. The CDR3 spells CASSLSPLGSEQYF. The CDR3 coding sequence is TGCGCCAGCAGCCTCTCTCCCCTGGGCTCCGAGCAGTACTTC.

The chain is built from TRBV28 and TRBJ2-4; D is perhaps TRBD2 (5 bases). The CDR3 covers 19 residues. Trimming stripped 1 base from V and 0 bases from J, with 19 bases between. In germline, CDR1 is MDHEN, CDR2 SYDVKM. DNA for the CDR3: TGTGCCAGCAGTTTATCCGTCAGGAGGACGACCTTAGCCAAAAACATTCAGTACTTC. Protein: CASSLSVRRTTLAKNIQYF.

This clonotype was recorded a few times. The gene calls are TRBV4-3 and TRBJ1-1, with D tentatively TRBD1 (5 bases). This CDR3 spans 14 amino acids. The germline V gene encodes CDR1 LGHNA and CDR2 YSLEER. Trimming took 3 bases from V and 1 from J, leaving 9 bases between them. CDR3 region: CASSHIDRNTEAFF. CDR3 bases: TGCGCCAGCAGCCACATAGACAGGAACACTGAAGCTTTCTTT.

In its sample, this clonotype was seen a few times. This chain links TRBV12-3 or TRBV12-4 with TRBJ2-5; tentative D call: TRBD2 (6 bases). This CDR3 spans 13 amino acids. V lost 5 bases and J 7 bases, leaving 14 bases between the germline ends. The CDR3 spells CASSTGEPGTQYF. In nucleotides, the CDR3 is TGTGCCAGCAGTACGGGGGAACCGGGGACCCAGTACTTC.

This chain joins TRBV14 and TRBJ2-1, with D possibly TRBD2 on 5 matching bases. Germline CDR1 and CDR2: SGHDN and FVKESK. Trimming took 3 bases from V and 9 from J, leaving 15 bases between them. The CDR3 runs 14 residues. The CDR3 DNA reads TGTGCCAGCAGCCAGATAACCGGGGATCGTGAGCAGTTCTTC. Translation: CASSQITGDREQFF.

The CDR3 region has the DNA TGTGCCAGCAGTTCCGGATGGTGGGCCCAGTACTTC. It encodes CASSSGWWAQYF. The chain has TRBV12-3 or TRBV12-4 and TRBJ2-5; unclear D gene. This CDR3 has 12 residues. Trimming took off 4 bases at V and 9 bases at J, with 12 bases between the two ends.

V and J are TRBV20-1 and TRBJ1-3; D is uncertain. Germline CDR1 and CDR2: DFQATT and SNEGSKA (reference sequence). V was cut by 5 bases and J by 4 bases, with 12 bases left in between. CDR3 length equals 13 residues. The CDR3 DNA reads TGCAGTGCTCGTCGAGAAACCGGAAACACCATATATTTT. It encodes CSARRETGNTIYF.